The rows below give T cell receptor beta chains drawn from one sample of a study of cytomegalovirus exposure and HLA in healthy donors. TCRdb's copy holds only in-frame clones and misses some; the assay was immunoSEQ multiplex PCR. Here the sample spans fewer than 120,000 clones, 80% being singletons. Sequenced material: PBMCs. The receptors derive from a woman aged 55-70 years in good health and CMV-seropositive. CDR3s include the opening cysteine and the closing phenylalanine or tryptophan. The D gene is left open where the match is weak. Clone size is stated in some rows and not others, as once, few, many or a class when expanded.

>.|few|TRBJ1-1|TRBV4-1|13
TGCGCCAGCAGCCAAGAGAGGGACACTGAAGCTTTCTTT
CASSQERDTEAFF
>.|.|TRBJ1-2|TRBV30|16
TGTGCCTGGAGTGGGGAGGGCAGGGGTCATAACTATGGCTACACCTTC
CAWSGEGRGHNYGYTF
>.|.|TRBJ2-2|TRBV18|11
TGTGCCAGCTCCCTCACCGGGGAGCTGTTTTTT
CASSLTGELFF
>TRBD2|few|TRBJ2-1|TRBV5-4|16
TGTGCCAGCAGCTTGGCTGGGACTAGCGGGAGTAGTGAGCAGTTCTTC
CASSLAGTSGSSEQFF
>.|.|TRBJ2-7|TRBV5-5|15
TGTGCCAGCAGCTTGGGACACTTTTCCTCCTACGAGCAGTACTTC
CASSLGHFSSYEQYF
>TRBD1|.|TRBJ1-2|TRBV11-2|15
TGTGCCAGCAGCCTAAACAGGGGGTCCGGATATGGCTACACCTTC
CASSLNRGSGYGYTF
>.|.|TRBJ2-5|TRBV6-5|13
TGTGCCAGCAGTTACTCGTTTCGAGAGACCCAGTACTTC
CASSYSFRETQYF
>.|.|TRBJ2-3|TRBV7-9|15
TGTGCCAGCAGCTTAGTTGTGGCCGACACAGATACGCAGTATTTT
CASSLVVADTDTQYF
>.|.|TRBJ2-1|TRBV28|15
TGTGCCAGCCCTCCCCCGCGAGGGCCATACAATGAGCAGTTCTTC
CASPPPRGPYNEQFF
>.|.|TRBJ2-3|TRBV7-6|15
TGTGCCAGCAGCTTAGGTGGGGCGATCACAGATACGCAGTATTTT
CASSLGGAITDTQYF
>.|.|TRBJ2-5|TRBV1|17
TGCACCAGCAGGTGGTATCCGGGACTAGCGGGAGTGGAGACCCAGTACTTC
CTSRWYPGLAGVETQYF
>.|.|TRBJ2-7|TRBV5-1|16
TGCGCCAGCAGCTCCACACAGACGACAAATCCCTACGAGCAGTACTTC
CASSSTQTTNPYEQYF
>TRBD2|few|TRBJ2-7|TRBV18|13
TGTGCCAGCTCACCGGGACTAGAATCCGAGCAGTACTTC
CASSPGLESEQYF
>.|.|TRBJ2-7|TRBV7-9|11
TGTGCCAGCAGCTTTCAGTACGAGCAGTACTTC
CASSFQYEQYF
>.|.|TRBJ1-2|TRBV19|12
TGTGCCAGTACTCAGGGTGGCTATGGCTACACCTTC
CASTQGGYGYTF
>.|.|TRBJ1-2|TRBV19|14
TGTGCCAGTAGTGTGTTCGGGGGGAACTATGGCTACACCTTC
CASSVFGGNYGYTF
>TRBD1|.|TRBJ2-2|TRBV6-4|14
TGTGCCAGCAGTGCAGGGGGCAACACCGGGGAGCTGTTTTTT
CASSAGGNTGELFF
>TRBD2|few|TRBJ2-7|TRBV11-1|15
TGTGCCAGCAGCTCAGGACTAGGAGTAAACTACGAGCAGTACTTC
CASSSGLGVNYEQYF
>.|.|TRBJ2-1|TRBV29-1|14
TGCAGCGTTCAAAGCTGGAGCTCCTACAATGAGCAGTTCTTC
CSVQSWSSYNEQFF
>.|few|TRBJ2-1|TRBV7-2|12
TGTGCCAGCGGGAGCTGGGTCTCCGAGCAGTTCTTC
CASGSWVSEQFF
>TRBD2|.|TRBJ2-1|TRBV28|19
TGTGCCAGCAGCTCCATCTGGGCGGGAGGGCTAAGTAGTTACAATGAGCAGTTCTTC
CASSSIWAGGLSSYNEQFF
>TRBD1|once|TRBJ1-2|TRBV28|16
TGTGCCAGCAGTGTTAGCGGGACAGGGGCCAACTATGGCTACACCTTC
CASSVSGTGANYGYTF
>TRBD1|.|TRBJ2-7|TRBV27|12
TGTGCCAGCAGTCCCGGGACAGGGAGAAAGTACTTC
CASSPGTGRKYF